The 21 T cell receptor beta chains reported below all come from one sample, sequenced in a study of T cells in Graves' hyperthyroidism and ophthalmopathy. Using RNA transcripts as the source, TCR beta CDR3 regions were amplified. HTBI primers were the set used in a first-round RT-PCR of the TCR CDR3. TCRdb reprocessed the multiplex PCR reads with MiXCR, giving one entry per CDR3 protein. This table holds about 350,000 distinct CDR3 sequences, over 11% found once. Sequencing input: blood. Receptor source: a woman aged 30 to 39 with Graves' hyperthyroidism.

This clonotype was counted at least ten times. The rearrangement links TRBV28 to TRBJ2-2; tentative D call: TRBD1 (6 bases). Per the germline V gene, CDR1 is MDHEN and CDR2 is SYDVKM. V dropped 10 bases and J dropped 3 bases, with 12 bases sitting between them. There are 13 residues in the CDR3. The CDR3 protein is CAIDKGDTGELFF. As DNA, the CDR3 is TGTGCCATCGATAAGGGGGACACCGGGGAGCTGTTTTTT.

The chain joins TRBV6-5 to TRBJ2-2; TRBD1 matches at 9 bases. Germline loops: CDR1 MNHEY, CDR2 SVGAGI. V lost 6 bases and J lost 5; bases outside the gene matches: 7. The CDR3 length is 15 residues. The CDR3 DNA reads TGTGCCAGCAGGTGGGACAGGGTCGGAACCGGGGAGCTGTTTTTT. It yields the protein CASRWDRVGTGELFF.

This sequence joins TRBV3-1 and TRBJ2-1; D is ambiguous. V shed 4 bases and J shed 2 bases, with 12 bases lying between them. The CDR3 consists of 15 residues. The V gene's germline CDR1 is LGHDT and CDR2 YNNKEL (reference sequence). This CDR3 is CASSLGRWTYNEQFF. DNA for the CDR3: TGTGCCAGCAGCCTCGGCAGGTGGACCTACAATGAGCAGTTCTTC.

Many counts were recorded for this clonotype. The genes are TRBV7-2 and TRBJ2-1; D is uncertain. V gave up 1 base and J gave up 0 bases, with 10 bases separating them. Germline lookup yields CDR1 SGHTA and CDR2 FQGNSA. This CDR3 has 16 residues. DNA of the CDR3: TGTGCCAGCAGCTTAGATCTCGGCAGCTCCTACAATGAGCAGTTCTTC. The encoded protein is CASSLDLGSSYNEQFF.

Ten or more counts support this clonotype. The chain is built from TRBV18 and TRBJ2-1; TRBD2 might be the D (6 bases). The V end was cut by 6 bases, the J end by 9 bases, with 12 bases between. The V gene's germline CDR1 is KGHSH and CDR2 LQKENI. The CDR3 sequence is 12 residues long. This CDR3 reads CASSEGPGEQFF. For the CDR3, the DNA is TGTGCCAGCTCGGAGGGACCGGGTGAGCAGTTCTTC.

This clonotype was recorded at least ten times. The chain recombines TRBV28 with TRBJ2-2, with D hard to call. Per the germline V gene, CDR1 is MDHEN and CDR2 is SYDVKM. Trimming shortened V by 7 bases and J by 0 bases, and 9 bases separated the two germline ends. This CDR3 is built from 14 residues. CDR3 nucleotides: TGTGCCAGCACCCAAACTCCGAACACCGGGGAGCTGTTTTTT. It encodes CASTQTPNTGELFF. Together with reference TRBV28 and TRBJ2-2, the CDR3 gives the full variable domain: DVKVTQSSRYLVKRTGEKVFLECVQDMDHENMFWYRQDPGLGLRLIYFSYDVKMKEKGDIPEGYSVSREKKERFSLILESASTNQTSMYLCASTQTPNTGELFFGEGSRLTVL.

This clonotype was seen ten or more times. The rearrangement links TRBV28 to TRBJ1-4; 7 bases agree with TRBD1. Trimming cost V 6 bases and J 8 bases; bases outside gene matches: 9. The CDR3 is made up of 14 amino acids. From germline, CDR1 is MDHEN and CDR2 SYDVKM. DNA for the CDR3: TGTGCCAGCAGCTCTACAGGGGTAGTCGAAAAACTGTTTTTT. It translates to CASSSTGVVEKLFF.

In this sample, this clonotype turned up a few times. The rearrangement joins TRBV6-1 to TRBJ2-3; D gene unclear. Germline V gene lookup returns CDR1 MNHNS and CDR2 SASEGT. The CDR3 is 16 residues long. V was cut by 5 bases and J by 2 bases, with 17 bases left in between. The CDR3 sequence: CASSPWTLPTTDTQYF. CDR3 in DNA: TGTGCCAGCAGTCCTTGGACCCTACCCACCACAGATACGCAGTATTTT.

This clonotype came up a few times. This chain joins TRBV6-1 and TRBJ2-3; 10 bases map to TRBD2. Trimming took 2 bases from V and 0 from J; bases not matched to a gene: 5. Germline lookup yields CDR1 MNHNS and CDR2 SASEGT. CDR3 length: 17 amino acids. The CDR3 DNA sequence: TGTGCCAGCAGTGAACTGGTAGCGGGGGGTAGCACAGATACGCAGTATTTT. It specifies CASSELVAGGSTDTQYF.

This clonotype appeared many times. As DNA, the CDR3 is TGTGCCTGGAGTGGGGTAGTCTATGGCTACACCTTC. It is translated as CAWSGVVYGYTF. The chain carries TRBV30 and TRBJ1-2, with D unclear. Trimming removed 1 base from V and 4 bases from J, with 7 bases in between. Germline V gene data show CDR1 as GTSNPN and CDR2 as SVGIG (reference sequence). The CDR3 is made up of 12 amino acids.

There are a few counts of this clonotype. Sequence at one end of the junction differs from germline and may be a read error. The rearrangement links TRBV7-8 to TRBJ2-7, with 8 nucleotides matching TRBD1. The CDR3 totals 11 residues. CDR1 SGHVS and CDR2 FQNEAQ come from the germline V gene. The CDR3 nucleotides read TGTGCCAGCAGCTTGGACAGGGAGATAGGGTTC. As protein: CASSLDREIGF. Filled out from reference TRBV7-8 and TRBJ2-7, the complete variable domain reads GAGVSQSPRYKVAKRGQDVALRCDPISGHVSLFWYQQALGQGPEFLTYFQNEAQLDKSGLPSDRFFAERPEGSVSTLKIQRTQQEDSAVYLCASSLDREIGFGPGTRLTVT.

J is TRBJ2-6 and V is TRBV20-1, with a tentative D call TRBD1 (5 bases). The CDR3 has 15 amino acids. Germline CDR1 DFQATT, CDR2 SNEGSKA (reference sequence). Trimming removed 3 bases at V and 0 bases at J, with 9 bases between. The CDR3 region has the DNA TGCAGTGCTAGCCCCAGGGTCTCTGGGGCCAACGTCCTGACTTTC. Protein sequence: CSASPRVSGANVLTF.

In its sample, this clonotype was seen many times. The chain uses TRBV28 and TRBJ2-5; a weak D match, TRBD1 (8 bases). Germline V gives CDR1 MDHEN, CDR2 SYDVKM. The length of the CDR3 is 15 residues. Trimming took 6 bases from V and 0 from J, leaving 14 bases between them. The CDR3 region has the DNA TGTGCCAGCAGGGGGGGGACAGGCCACCAAGAGACCCAGTACTTC. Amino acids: CASRGGTGHQETQYF. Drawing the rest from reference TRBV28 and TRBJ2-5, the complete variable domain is DVKVTQSSRYLVKRTGEKVFLECVQDMDHENMFWYRQDPGLGLRLIYFSYDVKMKEKGDIPEGYSVSREKKERFSLILESASTNQTSMYLCASRGGTGHQETQYFGPGTRLLVL.

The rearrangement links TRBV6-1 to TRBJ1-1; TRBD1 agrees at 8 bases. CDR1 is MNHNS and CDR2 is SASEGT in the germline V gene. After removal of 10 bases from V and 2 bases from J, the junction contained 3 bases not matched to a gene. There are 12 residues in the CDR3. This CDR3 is CATGQGNTEAFF. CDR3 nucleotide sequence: TGTGCCACCGGACAGGGCAACACTGAAGCTTTCTTT.

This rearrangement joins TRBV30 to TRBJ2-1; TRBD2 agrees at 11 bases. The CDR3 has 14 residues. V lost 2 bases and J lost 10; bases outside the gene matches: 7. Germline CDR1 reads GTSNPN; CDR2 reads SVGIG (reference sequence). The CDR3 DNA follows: TGTGCCTGGAGTATACTAGCGGGAGTCGGAGAGCAGTTCTTC. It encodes CAWSILAGVGEQFF.

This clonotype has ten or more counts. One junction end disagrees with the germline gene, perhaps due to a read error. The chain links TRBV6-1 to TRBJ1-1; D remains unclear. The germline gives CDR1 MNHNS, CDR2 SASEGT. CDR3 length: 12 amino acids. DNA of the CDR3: TGTACCAGCTATTACCGTAGCACTGAAGCTTTCTTT. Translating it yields CTSYYRSTEAFF.

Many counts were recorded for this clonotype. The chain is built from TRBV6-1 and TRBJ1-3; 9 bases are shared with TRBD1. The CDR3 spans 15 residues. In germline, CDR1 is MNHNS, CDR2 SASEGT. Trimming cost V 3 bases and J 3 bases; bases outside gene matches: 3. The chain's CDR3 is CASSEGQGHGNTIYF. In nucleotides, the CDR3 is TGTGCCAGCAGTGAGGGACAGGGCCATGGAAACACCATATATTTT.

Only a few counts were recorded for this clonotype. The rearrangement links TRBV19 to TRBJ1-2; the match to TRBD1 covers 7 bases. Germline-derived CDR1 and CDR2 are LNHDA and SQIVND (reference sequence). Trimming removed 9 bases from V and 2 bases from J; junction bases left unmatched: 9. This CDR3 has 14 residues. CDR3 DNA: TGTGCCAGCCAGATTGGGACAGACAACTATGGCTACACCTTC. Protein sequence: CASQIGTDNYGYTF. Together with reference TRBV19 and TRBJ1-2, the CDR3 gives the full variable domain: DGGITQSPKYLFRKEGQNVTLSCEQNLNHDAMYWYRQDPGQGLRLIYYSQIVNDFQKGDIAEGYSVSREKKESFPLTVTSAQKNPTAFYLCASQIGTDNYGYTFGSGTRLTVV.

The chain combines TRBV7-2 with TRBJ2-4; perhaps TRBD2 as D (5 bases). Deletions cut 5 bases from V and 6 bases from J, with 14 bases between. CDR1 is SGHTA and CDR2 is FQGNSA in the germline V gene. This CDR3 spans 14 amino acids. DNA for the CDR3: TGTGCCAGCAGCCATCCGGAGCGGCCAAACATTCAGTACTTC. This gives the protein CASSHPERPNIQYF.

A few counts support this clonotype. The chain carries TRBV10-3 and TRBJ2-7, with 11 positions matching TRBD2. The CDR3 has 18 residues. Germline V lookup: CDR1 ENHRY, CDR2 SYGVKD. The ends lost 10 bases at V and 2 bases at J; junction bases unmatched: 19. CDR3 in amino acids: CATRSGTGRLAGTYEQYF. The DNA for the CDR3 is TGTGCCACTCGTTCCGGGACGGGGAGACTAGCGGGGACCTACGAGCAGTACTTC.

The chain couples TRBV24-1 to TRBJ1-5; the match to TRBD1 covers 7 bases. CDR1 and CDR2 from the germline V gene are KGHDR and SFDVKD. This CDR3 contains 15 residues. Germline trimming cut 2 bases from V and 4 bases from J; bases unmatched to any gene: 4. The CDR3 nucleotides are TGTGCCACCAGTGATTCGGACAGGAGAAATCAGCCCCAGCATTTT. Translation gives CATSDSDRRNQPQHF.